The T cell receptor (beta chain) described here comes from a study of blood T cell repertoires in COVID-19 (dated by TCRdb to about 2020). Background on the whole study: The collaborator samples originated in the United States, Italy and Spain and spanned the acute and convalescent phases of COVID-19. The material from the prospective study consisted of cDNA or gDNA derived from T cells, B-cell-depleted T cells, or PBMCs. The dataset comprised deeply sampled blood TCRbeta repertoires from subjects exposed to, actively infected with, or recovered from COVID-19. The repertoires were released in a freely available public database meant as a resource for research on the immune response to SARS-CoV-2. Samples were obtained from the ongoing ImmuneRACE study (first 160 participants) and from 1,000 to 1,500 subjects provided by 6 global collaborators. A de-identified subject ID, COVID-19 status, age in years and sex were almost always included in the sample metadata. Where HLA class I and class II types were available, the types were taken from metadata supplied by the sample provider, not from assay-based typing. Results and caveats for the whole study, not just this receptor: The amount of clinical and demographic metadata varied by source and participant and was provided uncurated.

Of note for this clone: Its target antigen remains unknown. No much larger clonotype is one base removed from it; base qualities were not supplied.

TCRbeta CDR3 regions were amplified from genomic DNA using the immunoSEQ Assay, a bias-controlled multiplex PCR. In the source study's methods: The number of nucleated cells in each sample was estimated by amplification of reference gene primers within the assay. To quantify the absolute abundance of each unique TCRbeta CDR3 rearrangement, sequence reads were collapsed and filtered. Productive Simpson clonality was computed per sample as the square root of Simpson's diversity index over productive rearrangements. The clones in this table, taken by TCRdb from immuneACCESS, are in-frame only. Not every clone is retained; where verified, under half of the shortfall comes from an unresolved V gene, and the cause of the rest is unknown. D and trimming were read from the DNA, whereas the V and J calls and clone size are those reported in that table. For this sample the table gives approximately 69,000 clones, of which roughly four fifths were detected only once. The top ten clones comprise 20% of the sample.

The germline V gene sets CDR1 to MDHEN and CDR2 to SYDVKM. Taken from cysteine to phenylalanine, the CDR3 has 14 residues. The CDR3 DNA has 42 bases and is translated from base 1. V loses 3 bases at its end and J loses 15 bases; junction bases beyond the gene matches: 7. Whole blood was collected in K2EDTA tubes by collaborating institutions according to the institutions' own protocols. For TCRbeta analysis, collaborators shipped samples in one of three forms: frozen whole blood, isolated PBMCs, or DNA extracted from either of those sample types. The chain was built from TRBV28 and TRBJ2-1; 14 bases in between match TRBD2. The specimen was peripheral blood. This TCR came from a woman in her seventies with acute or convalescent COVID-19. The CDR3 protein is CASSLGLAGDPGFF. The DNA reads as follows: TGTGCCAGCAGTTTGGGACTAGCGGGAGACCCCGGGTTCTTC.